This T cell receptor (beta chain) is drawn from a study of cytomegalovirus exposure and HLA in healthy donors. Primers included in the PCR were 60 Vbeta and 13 Jbeta primers. Only in-frame clones appear in the TCRdb table, and some are missing; sequencing was by immunoSEQ multiplex PCR. The table includes roughly 110,000 clones, just under 70% detected once. For this clone: Antigen unknown.

General observations from the study: A later analysis showed that HLA-associated TCR beta chains had undergone more clonal expansion than equally common others. Per a prior analysis, the majority of TCR beta V segments were productive roughly 90% or roughly 30% of the time. Being indistinguishable, some V segments were excluded, TRBV6-2 and TRBV6-3 among them.

This CDR3 has 15 amino acids. Germline V gives CDR1 MGHRA, CDR2 YSYEKL. J gave up 3 bases and V 1 base, and 4 bases lay outside the gene matches. J is TRBJ2-5 and V is TRBV4-1; 8 bases align to TRBD1. The specimen was PBMCs. This TCR derives from a man in his thirties or forties in good health and CMV-seropositive. DNA of the CDR3: TGCGCCAGCAGCCAAGCTGGACAGGGTAAAGAGACCCAGTACTTC. This codes for CASSQAGQGKETQYF.